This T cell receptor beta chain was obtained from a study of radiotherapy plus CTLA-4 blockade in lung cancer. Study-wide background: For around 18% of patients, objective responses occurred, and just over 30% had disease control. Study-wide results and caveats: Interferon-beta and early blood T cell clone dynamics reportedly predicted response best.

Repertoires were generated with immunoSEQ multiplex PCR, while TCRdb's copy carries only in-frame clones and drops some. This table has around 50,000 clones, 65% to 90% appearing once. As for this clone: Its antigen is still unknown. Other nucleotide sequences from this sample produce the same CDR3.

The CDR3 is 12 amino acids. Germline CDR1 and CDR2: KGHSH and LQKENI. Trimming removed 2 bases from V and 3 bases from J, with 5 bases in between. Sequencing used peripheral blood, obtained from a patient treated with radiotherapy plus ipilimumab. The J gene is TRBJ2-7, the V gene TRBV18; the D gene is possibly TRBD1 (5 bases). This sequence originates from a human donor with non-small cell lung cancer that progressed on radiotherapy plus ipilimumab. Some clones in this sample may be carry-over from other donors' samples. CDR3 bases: TGTGCCAGCTCACCAACAGGCTACGAGCAGTACTTC. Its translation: CASSPTGYEQYF.